This T cell receptor (beta chain) was found in a study of molecular identifiers for immune sequencing clone quantification. Study-wide results and limits: Clones of above 20 RNA copies carried over 99% of effector molecules; in naive cells they carried under 1%.

TCRdb redid the calling of the PCR reads with MiXCR, one entry per CDR3 protein. The sample has 460,000 or so distinct CDR3 sequences, roughly 23% seen once. The CDR3 has 17 residues. V was pared by 2 bases and J by 3 bases, with 6 bases of the junction left unmatched. The germline gives CDR1 ENHRY, CDR2 SYGVKD. This clonotype was observed a handful of times. Its antigen is not identified. Sorting was used to obtain naive CD8 T cells (CD8+CD4-CCR7+CD45RA+). The sequence was collected from a human donor in good health. Some libraries in this study had Jurkat cell RNA spiked in. The chain links TRBV10-3 to TRBJ2-2; 10 nucleotides match TRBD2. The sample consisted of naive CD8+ T cells from blood, with Jurkat cell RNA spiked in. The subset here: FACS-sorted CD8+CD4-CCR7+CD45RA+ naive T cells. The CDR3 nucleotides are TGTGCCATCAGTGAGCTGACTACTAGCGGGGACACCGGGGAGCTGTTTTTT. Its translation is CAISELTTSGDTGELFF.